These 31 T cell receptor beta chains were all obtained from the same sample, sequenced in a study of T cell changes during pregnancy in multiple sclerosis. Profiled with immunoSEQ multiplex PCR; TCRdb holds only in-frame clones, not every one. The data show around 100,000 clones, roughly 90% seen once. Sample: peripheral blood, taken after pregnancy. Receptor source: a female donor with multiple sclerosis, enrolled in a pregnancy study.

V usage is TRBV7-2 and J usage is TRBJ2-5; D perhaps matches TRBD2 (5 bases). V lost 5 bases, J lost 5 bases, and 15 bases lay in between. The CDR3 is made up of 14 amino acids. Germline CDR1 is SGHTA and CDR2 is FQGNSA. The chain's CDR3 is CASSVLGSLETQYF. CDR3 DNA sequence: TGTGCCAGCAGCGTACTAGGTAGTCTGGAGACCCAGTACTTC.

This chain joins TRBV11-2 and TRBJ1-1, with D perhaps matching TRBD1 (6 bases). V lost 3 bases, J lost 6 bases, and 14 bases lay in between. Germline loops: CDR1 SGHAT, CDR2 FQNNGV. The CDR3 runs 14 residues. The CDR3 loop is CASSLVVGAAEAFF. The CDR3 nucleotides are TGTGCCAGCAGCTTGGTTGTGGGGGCGGCTGAAGCTTTCTTT.

J is TRBJ1-1 and V is TRBV10-2, with D uncertain. Trimming removed 0 bases at V and 0 bases at J, with 8 bases between. The CDR3 runs to 15 residues. Germline CDR1 and CDR2: WSHSY and SAAADI. The CDR3 protein is CASSESGRLNTEAFF. CDR3 bases: TGCGCCAGCAGTGAGTCTGGCAGGTTGAACACTGAAGCTTTCTTT.

V and J are TRBV10-3 and TRBJ1-2; a weak D match, TRBD1 (5 bases). The CDR3 consists of 12 residues. With 4 bases removed from V and 8 bases from J, the gap between germline ends came to 11 bases. Germline CDR1 is ENHRY and CDR2 is SYGVKD. CDR3 loop: CAISGAGQGYTF. The DNA for the CDR3 is TGTGCCATCAGTGGCGCAGGGCAAGGCTACACCTTC.

The chain combines TRBV7-2 with TRBJ2-2; tentative D call: TRBD1 (6 bases). The CDR3 loop spans 15 amino acids. Germline CDR1 SGHTA, CDR2 FQGNSA. Deletions cut 0 bases from V and 6 bases from J, with 11 bases between. The DNA for the CDR3 is TGTGCCAGCAGCTTAGCGGGGGCTTCCTCCGGGGAGCTGTTTTTT. Translation: CASSLAGASSGELFF.

The V call is TRBV30, the J call TRBJ2-3; 8 nucleotides agree with TRBD2. The CDR3 contains 15 residues. The germline V gene encodes CDR1 GTSNPN and CDR2 SVGIG (reference sequence). The trim removed 3 bases at V and 2 bases at J, leaving 7 bases unmatched. DNA for the CDR3: TGTGCCTGGAGGGAAGCGGGGGTCCTCACAGATACGCAGTATTTT. Translated: CAWREAGVLTDTQYF.

V usage is TRBV27 and J usage is TRBJ2-7; TRBD1 aligns across 9 bases. The ends lost 8 bases at V and 1 base at J; junction bases unmatched: 3. The CDR3 has 13 amino acids. The germline V gene has CDR1 MNHEY and CDR2 SMNVEV (reference sequence). CDR3 sequence: CASGGQGSYEQYF. The CDR3 DNA is TGTGCCAGCGGAGGACAGGGGTCCTACGAGCAGTACTTC.

This chain's CDR3 is CASSLPRGGRGRANVLTF. In DNA, the CDR3 is TGTGCCAGCAGCCTCCCGCGAGGGGGGCGGGGGAGGGCCAACGTCCTGACTTTC. J is TRBJ2-6 and V is TRBV7-8; D perhaps matches TRBD2 (7 bases). V was clipped by 5 bases and J by 5 bases, with 22 bases between them. The CDR3 runs to 18 residues. CDR1 and CDR2 from the germline V gene are SGHVS and FQNEAQ.

V and J are TRBV18 and TRBJ1-1; TRBD1 matches 7 bases. Germline CDR1 reads KGHSH; CDR2 reads LQKENI. CDR3 size: 13 residues. Losses at the gene ends were 3 bases for V and 5 bases for J; bases not matched to a gene: 3. The CDR3 loop is CASSPKQGTEAFF. The CDR3 DNA reads TGTGCCAGCTCACCTAAACAGGGGACTGAAGCTTTCTTT.

The chain employs TRBV19 and TRBJ1-6; perhaps TRBD1 as D (5 bases). CDR3 length: 14 amino acids. CDR1 is LNHDA and CDR2 is SQIVND in the germline V gene (reference sequence). V was clipped by 5 bases and J by 6 bases, with 11 bases between them. CDR3: CASSWQGPNSPLHF. In DNA, the CDR3 is TGTGCCAGTAGTTGGCAGGGCCCTAATTCACCCCTCCACTTT.

This clone was detected once. The chain recombines TRBV10-3 with TRBJ1-2; 8 bases agree with TRBD1. V dropped 4 bases and J dropped 3; count of bases not matched to a gene: 7. The CDR3 runs to 15 residues. CDR1 and CDR2 (germline): ENHRY, SYGVKD. CDR3 sequence (DNA): TGTGCCATCAGTGGGACATCGACAGGGGACTATGGCTACACCTTC. Its translation is CAISGTSTGDYGYTF.

The chain is built from TRBV6-5 and TRBJ2-7, with D possibly matching TRBD1 (5 bases). V lost 2 bases, J lost 1 base, and 6 bases lay in between. The CDR3 is made up of 13 amino acids. Germline V lookup: CDR1 MNHEY, CDR2 SVGAGI. The CDR3 sequence: CASSYRGSYEQYF. CDR3 DNA: TGTGCCAGCAGTTACAGGGGTTCCTACGAGCAGTACTTC.

The chain has TRBV14 and TRBJ1-6; tentatively, D is TRBD1 (6 bases). Trimming took 0 bases from V and 10 from J, leaving 16 bases between them. CDR3 length: 16 amino acids. From germline, CDR1 is SGHDN and CDR2 FVKESK. CDR3 bases: TGTGCCAGCAGCCAAGATCCGGGACACGTAGAGTCACCCCTCCACTTT. Translation gives CASSQDPGHVESPLHF.

This clone came up once. This chain uses TRBV25-1 with TRBJ2-1, with 7 nucleotides matching TRBD2. CDR1 and CDR2 from the germline V gene are MGHDK and SYGVNS. The junction had 9 bases not matched to a gene; V was cut back by 1 base and J by 0 bases. This CDR3 has 18 residues. CDR3: CASSEWGGLAGSYNEQFF. The CDR3 DNA reads as TGTGCCAGCAGTGAATGGGGGGGGTTGGCGGGCTCCTACAATGAGCAGTTCTTC.

This chain uses TRBV5-1 with TRBJ1-1; D not resolved. Germline V CDR1 and CDR2: SGHRS, YFSETQ. The V and J ends lost 6 bases and 2 bases respectively, with 5 bases between them. This CDR3 has 11 residues. The CDR3 sequence is CASTGNTEAFF. The CDR3 nucleotides are TGCGCCAGCACGGGAAACACTGAAGCTTTCTTT.

The V call is TRBV2, the J call TRBJ2-6, with 8 bases aligning to TRBD2. The CDR3 contains 14 residues. Trimming cost V 6 bases and J 2 bases; bases outside gene matches: 0. CDR1 and CDR2 (germline): SNHLY, FYNNEI. The CDR3: CASRTSAGANVLTF. The CDR3 DNA follows: TGTGCCAGCAGGACTAGCGCTGGGGCCAACGTCCTGACTTTC.

The chain has TRBV10-3 and TRBJ2-5, with 7 nucleotides matching TRBD2. The germline gives CDR1 ENHRY, CDR2 SYGVKD. The CDR3 covers 14 residues. V dropped 3 bases and J dropped 3; count of bases not matched to a gene: 4. CDR3 loop: CAISEGTSEETQYF. CDR3 in DNA: TGTGCCATCAGTGAAGGAACTAGCGAAGAGACCCAGTACTTC.

This chain's CDR3 is CASGVAGGPPQETQYF. The DNA of the CDR3 is TGTGCCAGCGGTGTCGCGGGGGGCCCCCCGCAGGAGACCCAGTACTTC. This sequence joins TRBV5-4 and TRBJ2-5; the match to TRBD2 covers 8 bases. V lost 7 bases to trimming and J lost 5 bases; unmatched junction nucleotides: 16. The V gene's germline CDR1 is SGHNT and CDR2 YYREEE (reference sequence). The CDR3 runs to 16 residues.

The DNA of the CDR3 is TGTGCCAGCAGCAAAGCCAAGGGGGATACGCAGTATTTT. This translates into CASSKAKGDTQYF. The chain couples TRBV21-1 to TRBJ2-3; the table assigns TRBD1, which was not confirmed against the DNA. TRBV21-1 is a documented pseudogene. This CDR3 region has 13 residues.

The rearrangement joins TRBV19 to TRBJ2-7; no definite D call. This CDR3 spans 12 amino acids. Trimming took off 7 bases at V and 1 base at J, with 8 bases between the two ends. The germline gives CDR1 LNHDA, CDR2 SQIVND (reference sequence). The CDR3 region is CASTSRSYEQYF. As DNA, the CDR3 is TGTGCCAGTACTTCACGGTCCTACGAGCAGTACTTC.

V and J are TRBV9 and TRBJ1-4, with TRBD1 identical over 8 bases. CDR1 and CDR2 from the germline V gene are SGDLS and YYNGEE. V lost 3 bases to trimming and J lost 8 bases; unmatched junction nucleotides: 9. The CDR3 contains 15 residues. CDR3 residues: CASSARTGLGEKLFF. The CDR3 DNA reads as TGTGCCAGCAGCGCCAGGACAGGGCTTGGGGAAAAACTGTTTTTT.

The chain combines TRBV5-6 with TRBJ2-7; the match to TRBD1 covers 7 bases. The CDR3 covers 14 residues. Germline CDR1 and CDR2: SGHDT and YYEEEE. V dropped 4 bases and J dropped 0; count of bases not matched to a gene: 4. As DNA, the CDR3 is TGTGCCAGCAGCGCCCGGGACAGCTCCTACGAGCAGTACTTC. Translated, it gives CASSARDSSYEQYF.

J is TRBJ1-5 and V is TRBV5-1; D is undetermined. The CDR3 consists of 14 residues. Germline V gives CDR1 SGHRS, CDR2 YFSETQ. The V end lost 4 bases, the J end lost 6 bases, and 14 bases lay between the germline ends. In DNA form, the CDR3 reads TGCGCCAGCAGCAAGGACGAGGGATCTCAGCCCCAGCATTTT. This codes for CASSKDEGSQPQHF.

V and J are TRBV4-1 and TRBJ1-3; D is ambiguous. The V gene lost 1 base and the J gene lost 0 bases, with 13 bases spanning the gap. This CDR3 spans 17 amino acids. Looked up from germline, CDR1 is MGHRA and CDR2 is YSYEKL. This chain's CDR3 is CASSQGTKTYSGNTIYF. The CDR3 DNA reads as TGCGCCAGCAGCCAAGGGACTAAGACATACTCTGGAAACACCATATATTTT.

The J gene is TRBJ2-2, the V gene TRBV29-1, with 9 bases lining up with TRBD1. V dropped 4 bases and J dropped 1; count of bases not matched to a gene: 7. CDR1 and CDR2 from the germline V gene are SQVTM and ANQGSEA. CDR3 length: 16 residues. The CDR3 sequence: CSVVRTGAENTGELFF. The CDR3 region has the DNA TGCAGCGTTGTGAGGACAGGGGCCGAGAACACCGGGGAGCTGTTTTTT.

Here the CDR3 reads CASSPTAEGSYEQYF. The CDR3 DNA sequence: TGTGCCAGCAGCCCCACGGCCGAGGGTTCCTACGAGCAGTACTTC. V usage is TRBV7-3 and J usage is TRBJ2-7; tentative D call: TRBD2 (5 bases). With 5 bases removed from V and 1 base from J, the gap between germline ends came to 15 bases. Looked up from germline, CDR1 is SGHTA and CDR2 is FQGTGA. CDR3 length equals 15 residues.

The chain has TRBV9 and TRBJ1-1; 11 nucleotides agree with TRBD1. V lost 3 bases, J lost 4 bases, and 14 bases stayed unmatched. The CDR3 has 18 amino acids. Germline CDR1 reads SGDLS; CDR2 reads YYNGEE. For the CDR3, the DNA is TGTGCCAGCAGCGGAAGAACGGACAGGGGGCGACGGGGCACTGAAGCTTTCTTT. Translating it yields CASSGRTDRGRRGTEAFF.

CDR3 sequence (DNA): TGCAGCGTTGCCCCGGGGGTGGGAGGCTACGAGCAGTACTTC. Protein sequence: CSVAPGVGGYEQYF. The rearrangement joins TRBV29-1 to TRBJ2-7, with D possibly matching TRBD2 (6 bases). The CDR3 totals 14 residues. V lost 4 bases to trimming and J lost 3 bases, with 16 bases between them. Germline CDR1 SQVTM, CDR2 ANQGSEA.

The J gene is TRBJ1-3, the V gene TRBV28; the D gene is possibly TRBD1 (5 bases). Germline CDR1 and CDR2: MDHEN and SYDVKM. The CDR3 contains 14 residues. Trimming cost V 6 bases and J 4 bases, with 13 bases left between them. CDR3 region: CASRPWGVGNTIYF. CDR3 DNA: TGTGCCAGCAGGCCCTGGGGGGTAGGAAACACCATATATTTT.

The rearrangement joins TRBV4-1 to TRBJ2-2; TRBD2 might be the D (6 bases). The CDR3 has 16 residues. CDR1 MGHRA and CDR2 YSYEKL come from the germline V gene. With 1 base removed from V and 1 base from J, the gap between germline ends came to 10 bases. The CDR3 protein is CASSQVSGWNTGELFF. DNA of the CDR3: TGCGCCAGCAGCCAAGTAAGCGGGTGGAACACCGGGGAGCTGTTTTTT.

The chain employs TRBV5-3 and TRBJ2-7, with TRBD1 matching over 7 bases. TRBV5-3 is an open reading frame whose function is uncertain. The CDR3 consists of 18 residues. V was clipped by 5 bases and J by 5 bases; unmatched bases: 22. Here the CDR3 reads CARSLLDRMATSPDEQYF. Here the CDR3 DNA reads TGTGCCAGAAGTCTTTTGGACAGGATGGCTACAAGTCCCGACGAGCAGTACTTC.